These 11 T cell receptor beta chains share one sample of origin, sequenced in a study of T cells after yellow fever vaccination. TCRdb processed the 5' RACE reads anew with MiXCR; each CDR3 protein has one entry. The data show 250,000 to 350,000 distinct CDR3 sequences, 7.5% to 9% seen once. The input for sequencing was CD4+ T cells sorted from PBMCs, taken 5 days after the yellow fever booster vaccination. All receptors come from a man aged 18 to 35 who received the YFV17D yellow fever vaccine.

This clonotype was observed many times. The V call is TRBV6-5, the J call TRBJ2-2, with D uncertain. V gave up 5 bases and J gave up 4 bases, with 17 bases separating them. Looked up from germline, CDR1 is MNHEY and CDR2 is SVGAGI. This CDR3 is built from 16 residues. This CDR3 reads CASSLIGRKRTGELFF. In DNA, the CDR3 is TGTGCCAGCAGTCTCATCGGACGGAAGCGCACCGGGGAGCTGTTTTTT.

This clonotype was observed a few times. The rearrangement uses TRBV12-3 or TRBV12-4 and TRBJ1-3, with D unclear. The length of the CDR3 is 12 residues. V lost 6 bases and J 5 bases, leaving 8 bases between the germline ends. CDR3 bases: TGTGCCAGCAGACTAGAGCGAAACACCATATATTTT. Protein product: CASRLERNTIYF.

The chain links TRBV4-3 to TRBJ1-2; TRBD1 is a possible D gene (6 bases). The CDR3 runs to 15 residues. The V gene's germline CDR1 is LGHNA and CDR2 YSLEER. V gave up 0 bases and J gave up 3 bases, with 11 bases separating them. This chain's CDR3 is CASSQDTGNYYGYTF. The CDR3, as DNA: TGCGCCAGCAGCCAAGACACAGGGAACTACTATGGCTACACCTTC.

CDR3 protein: CAGRTAPGRNSPLHF. The CDR3 nucleotides are TGTGCCGGTAGGACGGCACCCGGGAGGAATTCACCCCTCCACTTT. The chain is built from TRBV2 and TRBJ1-6; D is undetermined. With 11 bases removed from V and 7 bases from J, the gap between germline ends came to 21 bases. Germline loops: CDR1 SNHLY, CDR2 FYNNEI. This CDR3 region has 15 residues.

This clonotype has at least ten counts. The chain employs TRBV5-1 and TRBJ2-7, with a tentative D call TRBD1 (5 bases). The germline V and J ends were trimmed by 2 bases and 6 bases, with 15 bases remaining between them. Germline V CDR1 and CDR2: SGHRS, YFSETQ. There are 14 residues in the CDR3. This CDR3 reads CASSFQQGSGEQYF. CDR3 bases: TGCGCCAGCAGCTTTCAGCAGGGATCGGGCGAGCAGTACTTC.

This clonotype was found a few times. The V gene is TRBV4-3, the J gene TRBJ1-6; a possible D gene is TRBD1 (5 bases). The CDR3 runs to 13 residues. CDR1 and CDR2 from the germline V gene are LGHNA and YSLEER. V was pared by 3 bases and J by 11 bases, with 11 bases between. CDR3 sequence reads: CASSHSGFPPLHF. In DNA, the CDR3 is TGCGCCAGCAGCCATTCAGGGTTTCCACCCCTCCACTTT.

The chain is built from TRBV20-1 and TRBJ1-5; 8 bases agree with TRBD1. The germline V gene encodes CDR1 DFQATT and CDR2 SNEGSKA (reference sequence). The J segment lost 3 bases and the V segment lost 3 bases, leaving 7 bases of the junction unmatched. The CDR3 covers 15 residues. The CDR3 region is CSARSDRGFNQPQHF. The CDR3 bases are TGCAGTGCTAGGTCCGACAGGGGTTTCAATCAGCCCCAGCATTTT.

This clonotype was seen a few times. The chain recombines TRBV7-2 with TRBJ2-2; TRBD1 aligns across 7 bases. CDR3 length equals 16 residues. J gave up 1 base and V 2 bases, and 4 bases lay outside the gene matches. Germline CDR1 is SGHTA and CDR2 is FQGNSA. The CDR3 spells CASSLRRTGNTGELFF. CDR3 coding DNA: TGTGCCAGCAGCTTAAGGCGGACAGGGAACACCGGGGAGCTGTTTTTT.

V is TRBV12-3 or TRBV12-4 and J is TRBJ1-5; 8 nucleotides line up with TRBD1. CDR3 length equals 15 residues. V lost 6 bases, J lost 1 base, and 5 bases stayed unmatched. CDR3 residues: CASSQGQVSNQPQHF. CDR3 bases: TGTGCCAGCAGCCAGGGACAGGTCAGCAATCAGCCCCAGCATTTT.

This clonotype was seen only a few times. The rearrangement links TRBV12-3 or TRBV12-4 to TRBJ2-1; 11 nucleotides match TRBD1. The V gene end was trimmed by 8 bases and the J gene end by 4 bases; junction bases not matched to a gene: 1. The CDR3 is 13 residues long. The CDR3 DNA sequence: TGTGCCAGCCGGGACAGGGGGTACAATGAGCAGTTCTTC. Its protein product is CASRDRGYNEQFF.

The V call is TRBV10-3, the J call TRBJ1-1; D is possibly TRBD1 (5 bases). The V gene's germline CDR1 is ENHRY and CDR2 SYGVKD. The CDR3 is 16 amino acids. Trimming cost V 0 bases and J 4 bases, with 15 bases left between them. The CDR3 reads CAISESEGRGSTEAFF. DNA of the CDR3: TGTGCCATCAGTGAGTCGGAGGGGCGCGGTAGCACTGAAGCTTTCTTT.